The entry below gives a single T cell receptor (beta chain) sequence along with its context. This sample is part of a study of CD8 T cells in Susac syndrome. It was with random hexamers that roughly 0.45 to 1 ug RNA was reverse transcribed. TCRdb reprocessed the immunoSEQ multiplex PCR reads via MiXCR and lists one record per CDR3 protein. Of 150,000 to 200,000 distinct CDR3 sequences in the sample, more than 90% were seen once. The germline V gene encodes CDR1 SGHTA and CDR2 FQGNSA. The CDR3 runs 14 residues. Trimming cost V 4 bases and J 0 bases, with 10 bases left between them. Specimen: CD4+ T cells from PBMCs. The V call is TRBV7-2, the J call TRBJ2-7; tentative D call: TRBD1 (6 bases). This sequence originates from a human donor in good health. The CDR3 protein is CASSSDRNSYEQYF. As DNA, the CDR3 is TGTGCCAGCAGCTCCGACAGGAACTCCTACGAGCAGTACTTC.